Reported below is one T cell receptor beta chain. Its antigen is not known. Both 60 Vbeta primers and 13 Jbeta primers went into the PCR. Data came from immunoSEQ multiplex PCR; TCRdb stores just in-frame clones and leaves some out. This table has 79,000 or so clones, around 70% appearing once. This sample is part of a study of cytomegalovirus exposure and HLA in healthy donors. Findings and caveats of the study: The likely origin of a cluster of highly shared sequence variants was a sequencing artifact.

Trimming shortened V by 8 bases and J by 0 bases, and 17 bases separated the two germline ends. Germline CDR1 reads GTSNPN; CDR2 reads SVGIG (reference sequence). This CDR3 region has 14 residues. This receptor was obtained from a woman in her 40s in good health and CMV-seropositive. This chain joins TRBV30 and TRBJ2-7; D call uncertain. The sequenced material came from PBMCs. The CDR3 nucleotides are TGTGCCGGAGCAACGGCGGCCAGCTCCTACGAGCAGTACTTC. Protein product: CAGATAASSYEQYF.